This T cell receptor beta chain was found in a study of blood T cells in healthy people across ages. Study context: When template switching was applied, about one barcoded beta molecule was captured per two T cells.

With 10 bases removed from V and 0 bases from J, the gap between germline ends came to 13 bases. Germline-derived CDR1 and CDR2 are MDHEN and SYDVKM. The CDR3 has 14 residues. A second PCR of about 7 to 12 cycles used a sample-barcoded 5' primer and a J-beta primer mix. TCRdb reanalysed the 5' RACE reads using MiXCR and keeps one entry per CDR3 protein. The sample lists around 800,000 distinct CDR3 sequences, 60% to 80% occurring once. Study-level results: Naive T cell percentage by flow cytometry tracked strongly with beta diversity. Older age coincided with a roughly linear decline in TCR beta diversity per million T cells. Leaving the PBMCs unsorted stopped any conclusive comparison of naive versus antigen-experienced cells.

A word on this clonotype: Its antigen is not known.

The chain carries TRBV28 and TRBJ2-1, with D perhaps matching TRBD1 (6 bases). The specimen sequenced was blood. The TCR originated in a man aged 25 to 40 in good health. The CDR3 is CAIKQGYSYNEQFF. DNA of the CDR3: TGTGCCATCAAACAGGGTTACTCCTACAATGAGCAGTTCTTC.